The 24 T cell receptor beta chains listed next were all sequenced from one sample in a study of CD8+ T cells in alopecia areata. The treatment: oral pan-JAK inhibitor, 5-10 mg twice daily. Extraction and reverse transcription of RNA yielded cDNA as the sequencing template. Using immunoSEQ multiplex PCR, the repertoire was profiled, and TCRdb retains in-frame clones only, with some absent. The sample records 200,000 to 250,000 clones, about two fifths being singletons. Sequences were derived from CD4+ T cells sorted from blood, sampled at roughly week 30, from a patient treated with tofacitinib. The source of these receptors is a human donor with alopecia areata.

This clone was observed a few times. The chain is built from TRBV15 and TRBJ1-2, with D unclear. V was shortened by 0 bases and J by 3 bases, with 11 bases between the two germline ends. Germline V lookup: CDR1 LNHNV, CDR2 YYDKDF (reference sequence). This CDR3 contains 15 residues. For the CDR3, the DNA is TGTGCCACCAGCAGAGATCGCAGCTCCCACTATGGCTACACCTTC. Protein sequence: CATSRDRSSHYGYTF.

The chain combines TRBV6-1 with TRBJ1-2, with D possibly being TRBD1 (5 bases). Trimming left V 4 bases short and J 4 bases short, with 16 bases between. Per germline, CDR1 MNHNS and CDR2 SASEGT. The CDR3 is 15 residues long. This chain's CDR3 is CASSGETVLFYGYTF. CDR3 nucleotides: TGTGCCAGCAGTGGAGAGACAGTGCTGTTCTATGGCTACACCTTC.

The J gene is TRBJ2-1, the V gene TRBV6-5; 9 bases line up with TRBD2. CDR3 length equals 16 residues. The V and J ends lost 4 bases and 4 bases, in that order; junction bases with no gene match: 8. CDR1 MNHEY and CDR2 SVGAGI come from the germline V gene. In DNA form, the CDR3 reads TGTGCCAGCAGTTCCCGGACTAGCGAGAGGTACAATGAGCAGTTCTTC. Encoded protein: CASSSRTSERYNEQFF.

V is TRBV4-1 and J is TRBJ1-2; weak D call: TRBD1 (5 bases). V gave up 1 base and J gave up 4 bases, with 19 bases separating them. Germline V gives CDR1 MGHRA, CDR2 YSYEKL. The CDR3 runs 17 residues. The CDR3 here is CASSQVLRARRGYGYTF. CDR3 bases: TGCGCCAGCAGCCAAGTTTTGAGGGCCCGAAGGGGCTATGGCTACACCTTC.

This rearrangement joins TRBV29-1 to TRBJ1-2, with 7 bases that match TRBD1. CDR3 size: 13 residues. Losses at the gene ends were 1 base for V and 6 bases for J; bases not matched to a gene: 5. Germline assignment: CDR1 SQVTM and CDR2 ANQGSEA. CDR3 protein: CSVEVTGVNGYTF. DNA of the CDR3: TGCAGCGTTGAAGTTACAGGGGTAAATGGCTACACCTTC.

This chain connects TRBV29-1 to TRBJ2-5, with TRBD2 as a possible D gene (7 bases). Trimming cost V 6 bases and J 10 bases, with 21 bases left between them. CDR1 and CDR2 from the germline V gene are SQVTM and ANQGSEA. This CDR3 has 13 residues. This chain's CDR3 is CSVAMDGGRVQYF. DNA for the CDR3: TGCAGCGTCGCCATGGACGGGGGGCGGGTCCAGTACTTC.

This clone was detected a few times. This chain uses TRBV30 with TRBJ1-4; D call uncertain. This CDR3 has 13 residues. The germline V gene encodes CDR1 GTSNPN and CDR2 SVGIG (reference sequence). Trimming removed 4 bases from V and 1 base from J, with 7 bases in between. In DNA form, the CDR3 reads TGTGCCTGGAAAGGGAAAACTAATGAAAAACTGTTTTTT. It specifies CAWKGKTNEKLFF.

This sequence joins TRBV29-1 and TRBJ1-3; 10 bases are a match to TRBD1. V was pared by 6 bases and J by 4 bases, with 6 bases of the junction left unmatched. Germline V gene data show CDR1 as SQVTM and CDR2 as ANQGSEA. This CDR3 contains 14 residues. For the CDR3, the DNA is TGCAGCGTATCGACAGGGGGCGCAGGAAACACCATATATTTT. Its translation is CSVSTGGAGNTIYF.

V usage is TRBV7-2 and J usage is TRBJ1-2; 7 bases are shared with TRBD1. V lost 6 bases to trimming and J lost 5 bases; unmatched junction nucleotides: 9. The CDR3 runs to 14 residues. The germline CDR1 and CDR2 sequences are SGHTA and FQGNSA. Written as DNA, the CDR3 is TGTGCCAGCAGTCGCGGACAGGCGAGATATGGCTACACCTTC. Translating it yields CASSRGQARYGYTF.

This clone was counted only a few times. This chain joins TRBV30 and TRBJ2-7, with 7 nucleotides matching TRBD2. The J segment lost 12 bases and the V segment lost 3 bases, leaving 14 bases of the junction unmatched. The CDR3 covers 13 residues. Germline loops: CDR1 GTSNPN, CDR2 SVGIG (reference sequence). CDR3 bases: TGTGCCTGGAGCCAAGGGGACTACTCAAAGTCGTACTTC. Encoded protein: CAWSQGDYSKSYF.

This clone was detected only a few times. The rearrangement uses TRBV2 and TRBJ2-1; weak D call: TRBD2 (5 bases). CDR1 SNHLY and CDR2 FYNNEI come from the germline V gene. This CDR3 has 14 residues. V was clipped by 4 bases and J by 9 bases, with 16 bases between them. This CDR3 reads CASSGNSPSSEQFF. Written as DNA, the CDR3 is TGTGCCAGCAGTGGTAACAGCCCTAGCAGTGAGCAGTTCTTC.

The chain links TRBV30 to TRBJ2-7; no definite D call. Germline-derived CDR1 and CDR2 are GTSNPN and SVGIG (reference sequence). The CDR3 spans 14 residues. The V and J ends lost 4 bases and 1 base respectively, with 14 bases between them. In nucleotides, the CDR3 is TGTGCCTGGAACACTTCCCCCGCTTCCTACGAGCAGTACTTC. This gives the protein CAWNTSPASYEQYF.

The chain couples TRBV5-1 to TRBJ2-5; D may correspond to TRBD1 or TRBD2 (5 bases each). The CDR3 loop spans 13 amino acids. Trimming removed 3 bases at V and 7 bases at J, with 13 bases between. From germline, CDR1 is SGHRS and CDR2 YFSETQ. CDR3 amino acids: CASSSGTERTQYF. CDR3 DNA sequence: TGCGCCAGCAGCTCCGGGACGGAACGGACCCAGTACTTC.

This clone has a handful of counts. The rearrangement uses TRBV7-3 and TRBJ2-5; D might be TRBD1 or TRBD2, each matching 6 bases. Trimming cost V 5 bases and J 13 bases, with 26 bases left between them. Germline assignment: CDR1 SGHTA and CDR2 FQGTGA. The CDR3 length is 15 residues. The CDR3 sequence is CASSQDGGGDSRLYF. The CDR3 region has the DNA TGTGCCAGCAGCCAAGATGGAGGGGGTGACTCCCGGCTGTACTTC.

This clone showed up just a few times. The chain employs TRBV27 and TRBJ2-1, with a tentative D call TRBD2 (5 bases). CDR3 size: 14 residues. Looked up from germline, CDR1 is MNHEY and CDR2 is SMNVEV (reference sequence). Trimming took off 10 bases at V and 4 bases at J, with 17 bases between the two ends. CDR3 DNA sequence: TGTGCCACCCGTGGGAGTGCTAGATACAATGAGCAGTTCTTC. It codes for CATRGSARYNEQFF.

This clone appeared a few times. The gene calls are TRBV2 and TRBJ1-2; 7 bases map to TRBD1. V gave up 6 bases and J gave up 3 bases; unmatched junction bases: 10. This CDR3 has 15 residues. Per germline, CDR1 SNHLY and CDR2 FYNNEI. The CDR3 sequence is CASRVNRGLDYGYTF. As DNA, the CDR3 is TGTGCCAGCAGGGTGAACAGGGGATTGGACTATGGCTACACCTTC.

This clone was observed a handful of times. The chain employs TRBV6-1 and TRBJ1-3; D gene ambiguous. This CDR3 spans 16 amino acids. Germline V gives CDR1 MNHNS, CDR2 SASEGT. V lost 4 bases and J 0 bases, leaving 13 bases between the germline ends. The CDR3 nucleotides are TGTGCCAGCAGTGGAAGGGTGACGGGCTCTGGAAACACCATATATTTT. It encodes CASSGRVTGSGNTIYF.

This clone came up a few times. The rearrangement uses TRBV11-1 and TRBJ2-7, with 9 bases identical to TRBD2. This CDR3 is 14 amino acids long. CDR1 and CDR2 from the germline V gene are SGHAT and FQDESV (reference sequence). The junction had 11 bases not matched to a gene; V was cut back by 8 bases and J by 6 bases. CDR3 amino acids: CASDTAGGFGEQYF. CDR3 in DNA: TGTGCCAGCGACACCGCGGGAGGGTTCGGCGAGCAGTACTTC.

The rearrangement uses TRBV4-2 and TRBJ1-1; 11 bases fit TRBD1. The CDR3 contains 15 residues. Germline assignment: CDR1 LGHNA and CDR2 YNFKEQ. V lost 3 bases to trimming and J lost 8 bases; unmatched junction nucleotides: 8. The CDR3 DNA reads TGTGCCAGCAGCCAGCCCACAGGACAGGGGGCGGAAGCTTTCTTT. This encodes CASSQPTGQGAEAFF.

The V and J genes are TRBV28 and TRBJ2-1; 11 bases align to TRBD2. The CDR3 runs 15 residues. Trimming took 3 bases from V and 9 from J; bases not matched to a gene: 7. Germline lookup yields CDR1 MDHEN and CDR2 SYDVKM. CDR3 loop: CASSFISGRVAEQFF. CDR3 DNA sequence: TGTGCCAGCAGTTTCATTAGCGGGAGGGTCGCTGAGCAGTTCTTC.

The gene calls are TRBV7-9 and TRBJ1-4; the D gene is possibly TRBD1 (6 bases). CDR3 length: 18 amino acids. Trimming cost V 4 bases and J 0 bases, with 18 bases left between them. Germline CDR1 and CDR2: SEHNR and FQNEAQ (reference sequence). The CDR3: CASSSSSGQNPTNEKLFF. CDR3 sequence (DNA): TGTGCCAGCAGCTCTAGCTCCGGACAGAACCCAACTAATGAAAAACTGTTTTTT.

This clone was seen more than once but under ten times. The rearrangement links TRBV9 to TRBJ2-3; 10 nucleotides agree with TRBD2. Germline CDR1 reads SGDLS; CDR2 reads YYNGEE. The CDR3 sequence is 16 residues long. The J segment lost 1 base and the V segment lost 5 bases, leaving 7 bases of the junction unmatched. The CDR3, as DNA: TGTGCCAGCAGTGCCTTGCTAGCGGGGGGCACAGATACGCAGTATTTT. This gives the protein CASSALLAGGTDTQYF.

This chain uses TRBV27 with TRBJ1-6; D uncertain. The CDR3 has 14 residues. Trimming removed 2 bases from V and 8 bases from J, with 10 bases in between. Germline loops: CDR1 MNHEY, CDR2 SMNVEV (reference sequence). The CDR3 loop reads CASSLLGIYSPLHF. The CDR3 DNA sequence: TGTGCCAGCAGTTTACTGGGGATCTATTCACCCCTCCACTTT.

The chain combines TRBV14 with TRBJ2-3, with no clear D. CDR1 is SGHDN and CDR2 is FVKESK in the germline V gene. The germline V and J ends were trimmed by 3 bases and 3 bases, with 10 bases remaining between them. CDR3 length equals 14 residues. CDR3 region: CASSHEIRTDTQYF. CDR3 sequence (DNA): TGTGCCAGCAGCCACGAAATACGAACAGATACGCAGTATTTT.